One and the same sample provided the 26 T cell receptor beta chains below, sequenced in a study of beta chain features in type 1 diabetes. cDNA synthesis used the whole RNA isolate, giving expressed TCRB sequences. Some clones are missing from TCRdb's copy, which holds only in-frame ones; the method was immunoSEQ multiplex PCR. The table records roughly 150,000 clones, about 7.3% of them present only once. Sequenced input: central memory CD4+ T cells from blood. These receptors were taken from a man between 18 and 29 years old in good health.

This clone was detected only a few times. V gene TRBV19 combines with J gene TRBJ1-5; no firm D call. Germline CDR1 and CDR2: LNHDA and SQIVND (reference sequence). The CDR3 has 12 residues. Deletions cut 8 bases from V and 4 bases from J, with 9 bases between. The CDR3, as DNA: TGTGCCAGTCGACACTTGAATCAGCCCCAGCATTTT. This sequence encodes CASRHLNQPQHF. Full variable domain (outside the CDR3, taken from reference TRBV19 and TRBJ1-5): DGGITQSPKYLFRKEGQNVTLSCEQNLNHDAMYWYRQDPGQGLRLIYYSQIVNDFQKGDIAEGYSVSREKKESFPLTVTSAQKNPTAFYLCASRHLNQPQHFGDGTRLSIL.

This rearrangement joins TRBV28 to TRBJ1-1; D is unclear. Germline V CDR1 and CDR2: MDHEN, SYDVKM. The CDR3 contains 18 residues. V gave up 1 base and J gave up 2 bases, with 20 bases separating them. The CDR3 loop is CASSLFTGNAKGNTEAFF. CDR3 nucleotide sequence: TGTGCCAGCAGTTTATTTACGGGGAACGCGAAGGGCAACACTGAAGCTTTCTTT.

This clone was observed a few times. CDR3 sequence: CASSLTSGGYNEQFF. CDR3 sequence (DNA): TGCGCCAGCAGCTTGACTAGCGGGGGCTACAATGAGCAGTTCTTC. The chain combines TRBV5-1 with TRBJ2-1; 11 bases line up with TRBD2. This CDR3 is 15 amino acids long. Germline trimming cut 1 base from V and 3 bases from J; bases unmatched to any gene: 0. Germline V gene data show CDR1 as SGHRS and CDR2 as YFSETQ.

Points on this clone: Mismatch with germline at one junction end may stem from a read error. The gene calls are TRBV7-7 and TRBJ2-3, with D unresolved. CDR1 and CDR2 (germline): SSHAT, FNYEAQ (reference sequence). The length of the CDR3 is 14 residues. CDR3 residues: CASSLNRGTDTQYF. In DNA form, the CDR3 reads TGTGCTAGCAGCTTAAACCGGGGCACAGATACGCAGTATTTT. The variable domain in full, completed from reference TRBV7-7 and TRBJ2-3, reads GAGVSQSPRYKVTKRGQDVTLRCDPISSHATLYWYQQALGQGPEFLTYFNYEAQPDKSGLPSDRFSAERPEGSISTLTIQRTEQRDSAMYRCASSLNRGTDTQYFGPGTRLTVL.

The table lists this clone with a few counts. The chain couples TRBV4-3 to TRBJ2-5; 11 nucleotides line up with TRBD2. The CDR3 runs to 17 residues. Losses at the gene ends were 4 bases for V and 1 base for J; bases not matched to a gene: 8. The V gene's germline CDR1 is LGHNA and CDR2 YSLEER. The CDR3 spells CASSLLAGGAPQETQYF. CDR3 sequence (DNA): TGCGCCAGCAGCCTCTTAGCGGGGGGGGCACCCCAAGAGACCCAGTACTTC.

This clone was seen a handful of times. The chain recombines TRBV30 with TRBJ2-2, with 7 bases lining up with TRBD2. Germline V gene sequence: CDR1 GTSNPN, CDR2 SVGIG (reference sequence). V shed 5 bases, J shed 4 bases, and the junction held 7 bases outside the gene matches. This CDR3 is built from 14 residues. CDR3 sequence reads: CAWGGGEGTGELFF. CDR3 nucleotide sequence: TGTGCCTGGGGGGGAGGGGAAGGCACCGGGGAGCTGTTTTTT.

This clone was seen more than once but under ten times. V usage is TRBV15 and J usage is TRBJ2-2; D ambiguous. V was shortened by 0 bases and J by 0 bases, with 8 bases between the two germline ends. The V gene's germline CDR1 is LNHNV and CDR2 YYDKDF (reference sequence). The CDR3 sequence is 16 residues long. This chain's CDR3 is CATSREISSNTGELFF. The CDR3 nucleotides read TGTGCCACCAGCAGAGAGATTAGCTCGAACACCGGGGAGCTGTTTTTT.

The rearrangement links TRBV27 to TRBJ2-3, with D possibly matching TRBD2 (6 bases). Looked up from germline, CDR1 is MNHEY and CDR2 is SMNVEV (reference sequence). CDR3 size: 15 residues. Trimming took off 3 bases at V and 4 bases at J, with 14 bases between the two ends. The CDR3 region has the DNA TGTGCCAGCAGTTTGAGACTAGTGTCGGCAGATACGCAGTATTTT. As protein: CASSLRLVSADTQYF.

The chain couples TRBV19 to TRBJ2-1; TRBD2 aligns across 9 bases. V lost 9 bases to trimming and J lost 9 bases; unmatched junction nucleotides: 15. The CDR3 contains 15 residues. CDR1 and CDR2 (germline): LNHDA, SQIVND (reference sequence). The CDR3 loop is CASIGGAGGFREQFF. The CDR3 DNA sequence: TGTGCCAGCATCGGGGGAGCGGGGGGCTTCCGTGAGCAGTTCTTC.

This clone has a handful of counts. The gene calls are TRBV15 and TRBJ2-2, with D maybe TRBD2 (6 bases). V was cut by 5 bases and J by 4 bases, with 14 bases left in between. The CDR3 extends over 15 amino acids. The germline V gene encodes CDR1 LNHNV and CDR2 YYDKDF (reference sequence). The CDR3 nucleotides are TGTGCCACCAGCCCTTTTTCCGGGGGCACCGGGGAGCTGTTTTTT. It encodes CATSPFSGGTGELFF.

The chain recombines TRBV7-2 with TRBJ2-5; the match to TRBD2 covers 14 bases. CDR1 SGHTA and CDR2 FQGNSA come from the germline V gene. The CDR3 spans 18 residues. J gave up 4 bases and V 5 bases, and 12 bases lay outside the gene matches. The chain's CDR3 is CASSPEGGLAGVSETQYF. Here the CDR3 DNA reads TGTGCCAGCAGCCCGGAGGGGGGACTAGCGGGAGTATCAGAGACCCAGTACTTC.

This clone was seen a few times. The chain is built from TRBV7-9 and TRBJ1-1, with a possible D match to TRBD1 (5 bases). The CDR3 length is 15 residues. Germline assignment: CDR1 SEHNR and CDR2 FQNEAQ (reference sequence). The V and J ends lost 6 bases and 11 bases respectively, with 25 bases between them. The CDR3 nucleotides read TGTGCCAGCAGGGGAGGAGGAGAGGGGTTTGATTCCGCTTTCTTT. Its translation is CASRGGGEGFDSAFF.

The rearrangement links TRBV19 to TRBJ2-7; tentatively, D is TRBD2 (5 bases). CDR1 and CDR2 from the germline V gene are LNHDA and SQIVND (reference sequence). V was pared by 5 bases and J by 3 bases, with 14 bases between. The CDR3 sequence is 14 residues long. CDR3 bases: TGTGCCAGTAGTCCCATGACTGGGAGCTACGAGCAGTACTTC. It translates to CASSPMTGSYEQYF.

A single count supports this clone. J is TRBJ2-1 and V is TRBV19; 7 positions agree with TRBD2. Trimming cost V 1 base and J 10 bases; bases outside gene matches: 4. Per germline, CDR1 LNHDA and CDR2 SQIVND (reference sequence). The CDR3 spans 13 residues. CDR3 residues: CASSIGRDYEQFF. CDR3 bases: TGTGCCAGTAGTATAGGCCGGGACTACGAGCAGTTCTTC.

In this sample, this clone turned up a few times. This chain connects TRBV5-4 to TRBJ2-1, with 15 bases aligning to TRBD2. The CDR3 extends over 18 amino acids. V lost 5 bases to trimming and J lost 2 bases; unmatched junction nucleotides: 8. Germline CDR1 reads SGHNT; CDR2 reads YYREEE (reference sequence). The CDR3 is CASRAPGLAGGTYNEQFF. Here the CDR3 DNA reads TGTGCCAGCAGGGCTCCGGGACTAGCGGGAGGAACCTACAATGAGCAGTTCTTC. The whole variable domain, filled in from reference TRBV5-4 and TRBJ2-1, reads ETGVTQSPTHLIKTRGQQVTLRCSSQSGHNTVSWYQQALGQGPQFIFQYYREEENGRGNFPPRFSGLQFPNYSSELNVNALELDDSALYLCASRAPGLAGGTYNEQFFGPGTRLTVL.

The chain links TRBV28 to TRBJ2-5; possibly TRBD1 for D (7 bases). Germline V gives CDR1 MDHEN, CDR2 SYDVKM. Trimming shortened V by 8 bases and J by 1 base, and 11 bases separated the two germline ends. The CDR3 has 13 amino acids. For the CDR3, the DNA is TGTGCCAGCGACAGGGACTCCCAAGAGACCCAGTACTTC. This codes for CASDRDSQETQYF.

This clone was seen only a few times. This chain uses TRBV10-3 with TRBJ1-6; perhaps TRBD1 as D (5 bases). CDR1 and CDR2 (germline): ENHRY, SYGVKD. CDR3 size: 14 residues. The V and J ends lost 4 bases and 4 bases respectively, with 8 bases between them. The CDR3 DNA follows: TGTGCCATCAGTGCAGACAGTTATAATTCACCCCTCCACTTT. Protein sequence: CAISADSYNSPLHF.

This clone has more than one count but fewer than ten. The chain joins TRBV19 to TRBJ2-7, with TRBD2 matching 8 bases. This CDR3 comprises 15 residues. Germline CDR1 LNHDA, CDR2 SQIVND (reference sequence). V shed 4 bases and J 0 bases; nucleotides not matched to a gene: 5. The CDR3 protein is CASSTLAESSYEQYF. The CDR3 DNA sequence: TGTGCCAGTAGTACACTAGCGGAGAGCTCCTACGAGCAGTACTTC.

The chain employs TRBV5-5 and TRBJ1-4, with a tentative D call TRBD1 (5 bases). CDR3 size: 14 residues. Trimming stripped 4 bases from V and 4 bases from J, with 11 bases between. The germline V gene encodes CDR1 SGHKS and CDR2 YYEKEE (reference sequence). CDR3 coding DNA: TGTGCCAGCAGCCTCGGGGGGTTTAATGAAAAACTGTTTTTT. Translated: CASSLGGFNEKLFF.

This clone was counted a few times. Other DNA sequences of this sample code for an identical CDR3. The genes are TRBV7-8 and TRBJ2-5; TRBD1 matches 7 bases. V trimming: 4 bases; J trimming: 3 bases; junction bases outside the gene matches: 5. In germline, CDR1 is SGHVS, CDR2 FQNEAQ. The CDR3 is 14 residues long. CDR3 sequence (DNA): TGTGCCAGCAGCTCCGGACAGGTTAAAGAGACCCAGTACTTC. Translation: CASSSGQVKETQYF.

The CDR3 reads CASSVGGTGQGVWSTDTQYF. The CDR3, as DNA: TGTGCCAGCAGCGTCGGAGGTACAGGCCAGGGGGTTTGGAGCACAGATACGCAGTATTTT. This chain uses TRBV28 with TRBJ2-3, with 7 nucleotides matching TRBD1. Germline assignment: CDR1 MDHEN and CDR2 SYDVKM. Trimming took 6 bases from V and 0 from J; bases not matched to a gene: 21. CDR3 length: 20 residues.

The V and J genes are TRBV30 and TRBJ2-5, with a weak D call TRBD2 (6 bases). The V and J ends lost 4 bases and 11 bases respectively, with 23 bases between them. The CDR3 runs 14 residues. CDR1 and CDR2 (germline): GTSNPN, SVGIG (reference sequence). This chain's CDR3 is CAWNPGLDVLEQYF. As DNA, the CDR3 is TGTGCCTGGAACCCGGGACTCGATGTCTTAGAGCAGTACTTC. Full variable domain (missing parts from reference TRBV30 and TRBJ2-5): SQTIHQWPATLVQPVGSPLSLECTVEGTSNPNLYWYRQAAGRGLQLLFYSVGIGQISSEVPQNLSASRPQDRQFILSSKKLLLSDSGFYLCAWNPGLDVLEQYFGPGTRLLVL.

The V call is TRBV18, the J call TRBJ1-1; TRBD1 agrees at 7 bases. The V gene end was trimmed by 5 bases and the J gene end by 1 base; junction bases not matched to a gene: 7. Germline-derived CDR1 and CDR2 are KGHSH and LQKENI. This CDR3 has 15 residues. CDR3 bases: TGTGCCAGCTCAGCCCTGGGACAGCAGAACACTGAAGCTTTCTTT. It yields the protein CASSALGQQNTEAFF. Full variable domain (missing parts from reference TRBV18 and TRBJ1-1): NAGVMQNPRHLVRRRGQEARLRCSPMKGHSHVYWYRQLPEEGLKFMVYLQKENIIDESGMPKERFSAEFPKEGPSILRIQQVVRGDSAAYFCASSALGQQNTEAFFGQGTRLTVV.

This clone was seen a few times. The chain links TRBV11-3 to TRBJ1-3; a possible D gene is TRBD1 (6 bases). Trimming removed 5 bases at V and 4 bases at J, with 15 bases between. CDR3 length: 15 amino acids. Germline V gene sequence: CDR1 SGHNT, CDR2 YENEEA. CDR3 sequence: CASSTHAGTGNTIYF. In DNA form, the CDR3 reads TGTGCCAGCAGCACCCACGCCGGGACAGGAAACACCATATATTTT.

The sample holds many counts of this clone. The chain links TRBV7-7 to TRBJ2-5; no reliable D call. This CDR3 has 14 amino acids. From germline, CDR1 is SSHAT and CDR2 FNYEAQ (reference sequence). V was trimmed by 5 bases and J by 5 bases, leaving 15 bases between them. CDR3 amino acids: CASSHLGRTETQYF. The CDR3 DNA sequence: TGTGCCAGCAGCCACCTGGGCAGAACGGAGACCCAGTACTTC.

The chain links TRBV11-2 to TRBJ2-3; D unresolved. Germline V gene data show CDR1 as SGHAT and CDR2 as FQNNGV. Trimming pared 0 bases from V and 8 bases from J, leaving 6 bases between. This CDR3 has 12 residues. DNA for the CDR3: TGTGCCAGCAGCTTAGAGCGTATTACGCAGTATTTT. Amino acids: CASSLERITQYF.